These 18 T cell receptor beta chains were all obtained from the same sample, sequenced in a study of Ad26.COV2.S vaccination and SARS-CoV-2 variants. Sample treatment: roughly 18 received Ad26.COV2.S at low or high dose, single or two shots; 5 received placebo; per-sample allocation not given. Vaccine and placebo recipients were sampled on day 63 after the first injection. Libraries were prepared by immunoSEQ multiplex PCR; TCRdb keeps only in-frame clonotypes and omits some of them. This table holds fewer than 800,000 clones, roughly 90% found once. This specimen was peripheral blood, taken in a trial of Ad26.COV2.S vaccine versus placebo. These receptors all stem from a person aged 18-65 years who received the Ad26.COV2.S COVID-19 vaccine or a placebo.

The chain has TRBV4-1 and TRBJ1-1; D is ambiguous. This CDR3 region has 13 residues. Deletions cut 3 bases from V and 1 base from J, with 6 bases between. The germline gives CDR1 MGHRA, CDR2 YSYEKL. CDR3 region: CASSHPWNTEAFF. Written as DNA, the CDR3 is TGCGCCAGCAGCCATCCATGGAACACTGAAGCTTTCTTT.

The rearrangement uses TRBV12-3 or TRBV12-4 and TRBJ1-1; D gene unclear. The CDR3 has 11 amino acids. Deletions cut 3 bases from V and 8 bases from J, with 7 bases between. CDR3 in amino acids: CASSFAAEAFF. In DNA, the CDR3 is TGTGCCAGCAGTTTCGCGGCAGAAGCTTTCTTT.

This clone was observed once. Germline is not matched at one junction end, which may reflect a read error. The V and J genes are TRBV18 and TRBJ2-7; 9 nucleotides match TRBD2. The germline gives CDR1 KGHSH, CDR2 LQKENI. The CDR3 consists of 13 residues. The CDR3 reads CASSPLAGEPVDF. CDR3 coding DNA: TGTGCCAGCTCACCACTAGCGGGGGAGCCGGTGGACTTC.

This clone was recorded once. V gene TRBV2 combines with J gene TRBJ1-5, with 8 bases matching TRBD1. V was clipped by 4 bases and J by 2 bases; unmatched bases: 4. The CDR3 has 15 amino acids. Germline CDR1 and CDR2: SNHLY and FYNNEI. The DNA of the CDR3 is TGTGCCAGCAGTGCTCAGGGGGCAGGCAATCAGCCCCAGCATTTT. Translating it yields CASSAQGAGNQPQHF.

The genes are TRBV19 and TRBJ1-2, with 7 bases aligning to TRBD1. Trimming took 6 bases from V and 2 from J; bases not matched to a gene: 3. From germline, CDR1 is LNHDA and CDR2 SQIVND (reference sequence). This CDR3 comprises 13 residues. CDR3 sequence (DNA): TGTGCCAGTAGCCCACAGGGGAACTATGGCTACACCTTC. Translating it yields CASSPQGNYGYTF.

This clone was counted a single time. The CDR3 sequence: CASSQREGGTGELFF. DNA of the CDR3: TGTGCCAGCAGCCAACGGGAAGGAGGAACCGGGGAGCTGTTTTTT. The rearrangement links TRBV3-1 (or the pseudogene TRBV3-2) to TRBJ2-2; a weak D match, TRBD2 (5 bases). This CDR3 has 15 residues. The germline gives CDR1 LGHDT, CDR2 YNNKEL (reference sequence). V lost 2 bases to trimming and J lost 5 bases, with 12 bases between them.

For the CDR3, the DNA is TGTGCTTCCTCGGGGGCTTGGGCGAACACTGAAGCTTTCTTT. This gives the protein CASSGAWANTEAFF. The chain has TRBV30 and TRBJ1-1; maybe TRBD1 (6 bases). This CDR3 is built from 14 residues. Per the germline V gene, CDR1 is GTSNPN and CDR2 is SVGIG (reference sequence). The full variable domain, rest sourced from reference TRBV30 and TRBJ1-1, is SQTIHQWPATLVQPVGSPLSLECTVEGTSNPNLYWYRQAAGRGLQLLFYSVGIGQISSEVPQNLSASRPQDRQFILSSKKLLLSDSGFYLCASSGAWANTEAFFGQGTRLTVV.

V usage is TRBV28 and J usage is TRBJ2-5, with D unclear. Germline lookup yields CDR1 MDHEN and CDR2 SYDVKM. The ends were cut back, 4 bases at V and 5 bases at J, with 14 bases in the middle. The CDR3 has 14 residues. The CDR3 reads CASSSADTDETQYF. The CDR3 DNA reads as TGTGCCAGCAGTTCCGCCGACACTGATGAGACCCAGTACTTC.

The chain combines TRBV6-5 with TRBJ1-2; 7 nucleotides agree with TRBD1. With V trimmed by 6 bases and J by 7 bases, 5 bases remained unmatched. CDR3 length equals 12 residues. Germline V gene sequence: CDR1 MNHEY, CDR2 SVGAGI. This CDR3 reads CASRRDSPGYTF. The CDR3 DNA reads TGTGCCAGCAGACGGGACAGCCCTGGCTACACCTTC.

This rearrangement joins TRBV10-2 to TRBJ2-2; 11 positions agree with TRBD2. CDR3 length equals 15 residues. CDR1 WSHSY and CDR2 SAAADI come from the germline V gene. With V trimmed by 5 bases and J by 5 bases, 4 bases remained unmatched. The CDR3: CASSYLAGGTGELFF. The CDR3 coding sequence is TGCGCCAGCAGTTATCTAGCGGGGGGAACCGGGGAGCTGTTTTTT.

J is TRBJ1-5 and V is TRBV6-6; D is unresolved. The CDR3 extends over 16 amino acids. Looked up from germline, CDR1 is MNHNY and CDR2 is SVGAGI (reference sequence). Trimming left V 8 bases short and J 4 bases short, with 21 bases between. CDR3 coding DNA: TGTGCCAGCTCCACCCGACTGACAAGCGGGAATCAGCCCCAGCATTTT. It translates to CASSTRLTSGNQPQHF.

The CDR3 region has the DNA TGCAGCGTTGGGACAGTGGAGACCCAGTACTTC. It translates to CSVGTVETQYF. This rearrangement joins TRBV29-1 to TRBJ2-5; D is perhaps TRBD1 (6 bases). The CDR3 has 11 residues. The germline V and J ends were trimmed by 4 bases and 5 bases, with 8 bases remaining between them. CDR1 and CDR2 from the germline V gene are SQVTM and ANQGSEA.

The V and J genes are TRBV10-3 and TRBJ1-1; 8 bases are a match to TRBD1. J lost 1 base, V lost 8 bases, and 9 bases had no gene match. Per the germline V gene, CDR1 is ENHRY and CDR2 is SYGVKD. The CDR3 runs to 15 residues. CDR3 in amino acids: CAIAGGPGANTEAFF. CDR3 sequence (DNA): TGTGCCATCGCAGGGGGCCCAGGGGCGAACACTGAAGCTTTCTTT.

This clone was detected only a few times. The chain couples TRBV19 to TRBJ2-1, with 8 bases matching TRBD1. The CDR3 totals 12 residues. The germline V gene has CDR1 LNHDA and CDR2 SQIVND (reference sequence). Germline trimming cut 2 bases from V and 10 bases from J; bases unmatched to any gene: 1. The CDR3 region is CASSIRQGEQFF. CDR3 DNA sequence: TGTGCCAGTAGTATACGACAGGGGGAGCAGTTCTTC.

V usage is TRBV25-1 and J usage is TRBJ2-1; 10 bases fit TRBD1. Unmatched junction bases numbered 7, after V lost 2 bases and J lost 6 bases. This CDR3 comprises 16 residues. Germline V gene sequence: CDR1 MGHDK, CDR2 SYGVNS. CDR3 in amino acids: CASSESFGTGVNEQFF. In DNA, the CDR3 is TGTGCCAGCAGTGAAAGCTTCGGGACAGGGGTCAATGAGCAGTTCTTC.

As concerns this clone: Other DNA sequences from this sample encode an identical CDR3 as well. The V gene is TRBV9, the J gene TRBJ2-2; 7 bases are a match to TRBD2. The germline V gene has CDR1 SGDLS and CDR2 YYNGEE. Losses at the gene ends were 0 bases for V and 5 bases for J; bases not matched to a gene: 4. The CDR3 runs to 15 residues. The CDR3 DNA is TGTGCCAGCAGCGTAGCTAGCGGAGGAACCGGGGAGCTGTTTTTT. This sequence encodes CASSVASGGTGELFF.

V is TRBV4-3 and J is TRBJ2-2; perhaps D is TRBD1 or TRBD2 (5 bases each). Germline V lookup: CDR1 LGHNA, CDR2 YSLEER. The ends were cut back, 0 bases at V and 2 bases at J, with 13 bases in the middle. The CDR3 covers 17 residues. CDR3 in DNA: TGCGCCAGCAGCCAAGAAGTGAGGGGATACAACACCGGGGAGCTGTTTTTT. Translating gives CASSQEVRGYNTGELFF.

This clone was picked up one time. V gene TRBV3-1 (or the pseudogene TRBV3-2) combines with J gene TRBJ1-6; D is ambiguous. The germline gives CDR1 LGHDT, CDR2 YNNKEL (reference sequence). V was trimmed by 2 bases and J by 4 bases, leaving 9 bases between them. This CDR3 is built from 15 residues. CDR3 loop: CASSQTAAYNSPLHF. The CDR3 bases are TGTGCCAGCAGCCAAACCGCGGCTTATAATTCACCCCTCCACTTT.